This T cell receptor beta chain was captured by sequencing in a study of T cells after yellow fever vaccination. One entry per CDR3 protein results from TCRdb running MiXCR on the 5' RACE reads. Among 310,000 or so distinct CDR3 sequences listed, around 7.3% were seen once. The V gene's germline CDR1 is DFQATT and CDR2 SNEGSKA (reference sequence). The CDR3 runs 14 residues. V was shortened by 4 bases and J by 4 bases, with 16 bases between the two germline ends. This clonotype was counted between two and nine times. The receptor was isolated from a man aged 18-30 years who received the YFV17D yellow fever vaccine. The material sequenced was PBMCs, taken more than 40 days after the first yellow fever vaccination. The chain uses TRBV20-1 and TRBJ1-2; no clear D gene. The CDR3 region has the DNA TGCAGTGCTACAAACCCCGGACGTATCTATGGCTACACCTTC. Protein sequence: CSATNPGRIYGYTF.